Presented here are 29 T cell receptor beta chains from one specimen sequenced in a study of early stage breast cancer tumors. Sequencing used immunoSEQ multiplex PCR; TCRdb keeps in-frame clones, though not all of them. The profile shows approximately 52,000 clones, approximately 80% of them singletons. Sequencing was performed on blood. Receptor source: a person in their fifties with breast cancer.

The table lists this clone with a count of one. The chain couples TRBV7-9 to TRBJ2-1; TRBD2 matches 7 bases. Germline CDR1 SEHNR, CDR2 FQNEAQ (reference sequence). The CDR3 sequence is 11 residues long. V gave up 8 bases and J gave up 9 bases; unmatched junction bases: 4. CDR3 amino acids: CASGRAIEQFF. The CDR3 DNA reads TGTGCCAGCGGGAGGGCCATTGAGCAGTTCTTC.

This clone was observed a single time. The chain has TRBV5-5 and TRBJ2-7, with D perhaps TRBD2 (6 bases). Trimming removed 5 bases from V and 0 bases from J, with 15 bases in between. The CDR3 totals 15 residues. The germline CDR1 and CDR2 sequences are SGHKS and YYEKEE (reference sequence). The CDR3 sequence is CASRSPGLTSYEQYF. The CDR3 DNA sequence: TGTGCCAGCAGATCCCCGGGACTCACCTCCTACGAGCAGTACTTC.

The J gene is TRBJ2-5, the V gene TRBV4-3; D may correspond to TRBD1 or TRBD2 (6 bases each). The germline V and J ends were trimmed by 1 base and 4 bases, with 13 bases remaining between them. Germline loops: CDR1 LGHNA, CDR2 YSLEER. This CDR3 is 15 amino acids long. CDR3 sequence (DNA): TGCGCCAGCAGCCAAGGGGACTTCAGGGGAGAGACCCAGTACTTC. Residues: CASSQGDFRGETQYF.

V and J are TRBV6-6 and TRBJ2-7; 7 nucleotides agree with TRBD2. Germline assignment: CDR1 MNHNY and CDR2 SVGAGI (reference sequence). Germline trimming cut 4 bases from V and 0 bases from J; bases unmatched to any gene: 3. The CDR3 sequence is 14 residues long. The CDR3 sequence: CASSSSGPSYEQYF. In DNA form, the CDR3 reads TGTGCCAGCAGTTCTAGCGGTCCCTCCTACGAGCAGTACTTC.

The rearrangement links TRBV13 to TRBJ2-7, with 9 bases matching TRBD1. The CDR3 is 18 amino acids. Trimming cost V 5 bases and J 3 bases; bases outside gene matches: 17. Germline CDR1 PRHDT, CDR2 FYEKMQ (reference sequence). CDR3 amino acids: CASSPPWSGTGTVYEQYF. CDR3 sequence (DNA): TGTGCCAGCAGCCCCCCATGGTCCGGGACAGGGACCGTCTACGAGCAGTACTTC.

CDR3 sequence (DNA): TGTGCCAGCAGTGCGGGGACAGTATCCCATCAGCCCCAGCATTTT. Residues: CASSAGTVSHQPQHF. The rearrangement uses TRBV6-5 and TRBJ1-5; TRBD1 aligns across 7 bases. Germline V gives CDR1 MNHEY, CDR2 SVGAGI. The CDR3 is 15 residues long. Trimming removed 5 bases from V and 5 bases from J; junction bases left unmatched: 9.

The V gene is TRBV19, the J gene TRBJ2-3; 8 bases align to TRBD2. V lost 7 bases, J lost 3 bases, and 6 bases stayed unmatched. Germline-derived CDR1 and CDR2 are LNHDA and SQIVND (reference sequence). The CDR3 has 14 amino acids. The CDR3 loop is CASMRGAGTDTQYF. CDR3 bases: TGTGCCAGTATGCGGGGGGCAGGGACAGATACGCAGTATTTT.

The chain employs TRBV6-6 and TRBJ1-5; TRBD1 aligns across 7 bases. The J segment lost 3 bases and the V segment lost 4 bases, leaving 6 bases of the junction unmatched. Germline V gene sequence: CDR1 MNHNY, CDR2 SVGAGI (reference sequence). The CDR3 contains 15 residues. CDR3 protein: CASSSDRDNNQPQHF. The CDR3 nucleotides are TGTGCCAGCAGTTCAGACAGGGATAACAATCAGCCCCAGCATTTT.

This clone showed up just once. This chain joins TRBV19 and TRBJ1-4; weak D call: TRBD1 (6 bases). The germline V gene has CDR1 LNHDA and CDR2 SQIVND (reference sequence). V gave up 8 bases and J gave up 8 bases, with 12 bases separating them. This CDR3 has 12 amino acids. DNA of the CDR3: TGTGCCAGTTGGGGGGGGCCGGAAAAACTGTTTTTT. It encodes CASWGGPEKLFF.

This clone was counted a single time. The V call is TRBV5-4, the J call TRBJ2-5; D unresolved. V was clipped by 2 bases and J by 1 base, with 0 bases between them. CDR1 is SGHNT, CDR2 YYREEE, per germline (reference sequence). This CDR3 spans 11 amino acids. The DNA of the CDR3 is TGTGCCAGCAGCTTCCAAGAGACCCAGTACTTC. Translating gives CASSFQETQYF.

In its sample, this clone was seen a few times. This chain connects TRBV19 to TRBJ2-7; D is ambiguous. CDR1 and CDR2 (germline): LNHDA, SQIVND (reference sequence). V was pared by 2 bases and J by 3 bases, with 17 bases between. CDR3 length: 16 residues. The CDR3 DNA follows: TGTGCCAGTAGTATATCTTCGACATCCTCCAGCTACGAGCAGTACTTC. The encoded protein is CASSISSTSSSYEQYF.

The chain has TRBV4-1 and TRBJ2-2; TRBD2 aligns across 9 bases. This CDR3 is 17 amino acids long. Germline values: CDR1 MGHRA, CDR2 YSYEKL. J lost 0 bases, V lost 0 bases, and 2 bases had no gene match. This CDR3 reads CASSQEKRGANTGELFF. The DNA for the CDR3 is TGCGCCAGCAGCCAAGAAAAGCGGGGGGCGAACACCGGGGAGCTGTTTTTT.

The CDR3 loop reads CASSDSRGVFGYEQYF. The CDR3 coding sequence is TGTGCCAGCAGTGACTCTAGGGGGGTCTTTGGCTACGAGCAGTACTTC. The rearrangement joins TRBV6-4 to TRBJ2-7; possibly TRBD1 or TRBD2 for D (6 bases each). Trimming pared 0 bases from V and 3 bases from J, leaving 15 bases between. The CDR3 loop spans 16 amino acids. CDR1 and CDR2 (germline): MRHNA, SNTAGT.

The CDR3 coding sequence is TGTGCCAGCAGAATTGACAGGCTTCGTTCGGGGGATACGCAGTATTTT. This translates into CASRIDRLRSGDTQYF. V usage is TRBV6-6 and J usage is TRBJ2-3; a possible D gene is TRBD1 (6 bases). The CDR3 covers 16 residues. V lost 6 bases, J lost 6 bases, and 22 bases lay in between. Germline CDR1 reads MNHNY; CDR2 reads SVGAGI (reference sequence).

This clone was found once. This sequence joins TRBV28 and TRBJ2-1, with D possibly TRBD2 on 6 matching bases. Per germline, CDR1 MDHEN and CDR2 SYDVKM. Trimming pared 4 bases from V and 7 bases from J, leaving 17 bases between. CDR3 length: 15 amino acids. Here the CDR3 reads CASSSNGLARNEQFF. The CDR3 nucleotides read TGTGCCAGCAGTTCTAATGGCCTAGCGCGGAATGAGCAGTTCTTC.

J is TRBJ2-3 and V is TRBV5-1; TRBD2 agrees at 9 bases. Germline V gives CDR1 SGHRS, CDR2 YFSETQ. J was trimmed by 0 bases and V by 2 bases; bases with no gene match: 4. This CDR3 has 16 amino acids. In DNA, the CDR3 is TGCGCCAGCAGCTTTAGCGGGGGAGCTAGCACAGATACGCAGTATTTT. It yields the protein CASSFSGGASTDTQYF.

V and J are TRBV7-2 and TRBJ1-4; D is unresolved. V dropped 1 base and J dropped 7 bases, with 13 bases sitting between them. CDR1 and CDR2 (germline): SGHTA, FQGNSA. The CDR3 loop spans 15 amino acids. The CDR3 loop reads CASSLGEVTSEKLFF. The CDR3 nucleotides read TGTGCCAGCAGCTTAGGTGAGGTGACGAGTGAAAAACTGTTTTTT.

The chain uses TRBV6-5 and TRBJ1-2; TRBD1 agrees at 7 bases. Germline loops: CDR1 MNHEY, CDR2 SVGAGI. The V and J ends lost 2 bases and 6 bases, in that order; junction bases with no gene match: 12. The CDR3 contains 16 residues. CDR3 amino acids: CASSYVTGARTNGYTF. The CDR3 DNA reads as TGTGCCAGCAGTTACGTAACAGGGGCGCGGACGAATGGCTACACCTTC.

V and J are TRBV6-5 and TRBJ2-1; D call uncertain. The CDR3 totals 15 residues. Per the germline V gene, CDR1 is MNHEY and CDR2 is SVGAGI. The V end was cut by 0 bases, the J end by 5 bases, with 11 bases between. CDR3 region: CASSYSNRVNNEQFF. For the CDR3, the DNA is TGTGCCAGCAGTTACTCAAATCGCGTTAACAATGAGCAGTTCTTC.

The chain couples TRBV19 to TRBJ2-4, with D possibly called TRBD1 or TRBD2 (6 bases each). CDR3 length equals 14 residues. V was clipped by 2 bases and J by 7 bases, with 12 bases between them. Germline CDR1 and CDR2: LNHDA and SQIVND (reference sequence). In DNA, the CDR3 is TGTGCCAGTAGTATAACGGGGGCAATGAACATTCAGTACTTC. Amino acid sequence: CASSITGAMNIQYF.

The V gene is TRBV30, the J gene TRBJ1-6; D remains ambiguous. The CDR3 runs 12 residues. Trimming took 0 bases from V and 9 from J, leaving 6 bases between them. The germline V gene has CDR1 GTSNPN and CDR2 SVGIG (reference sequence). CDR3 sequence reads: CAWSVSTSPLHF. CDR3 in DNA: TGTGCCTGGAGTGTATCAACTTCACCCCTCCACTTT.

The CDR3 sequence: CASSPTGAGLQETQYF. For the CDR3, the DNA is TGTGCCAGCTCACCAACCGGGGCGGGTCTCCAAGAGACCCAGTACTTC. This chain connects TRBV18 to TRBJ2-5; D might be TRBD1 or TRBD2, each matching 5 bases. This CDR3 region has 16 residues. V lost 2 bases to trimming and J lost 1 base, with 14 bases between them. The germline V gene encodes CDR1 KGHSH and CDR2 LQKENI.

On this clone itself: The sample carries other DNA sequences with the same CDR3. V and J are TRBV18 and TRBJ2-7, with TRBD2 identical over 7 bases. This CDR3 is built from 13 residues. With V trimmed by 3 bases and J by 3 bases, 2 bases remained unmatched. Per germline, CDR1 KGHSH and CDR2 LQKENI. CDR3 DNA sequence: TGTGCCAGCTCACCGGGGGAGGGCTACGAGCAGTACTTC. Protein product: CASSPGEGYEQYF.

The rearrangement uses TRBV5-1 and TRBJ2-2; no clear D. The V and J ends lost 0 bases and 0 bases respectively, with 9 bases between them. This CDR3 spans 16 amino acids. Germline lookup yields CDR1 SGHRS and CDR2 YFSETQ. CDR3 loop: CASSLVTYSNTGELFF. Here the CDR3 DNA reads TGCGCCAGCAGCTTGGTGACATACTCGAACACCGGGGAGCTGTTTTTT.

The rearrangement links TRBV28 to TRBJ2-4, with 11 positions matching TRBD1. Germline V gives CDR1 MDHEN, CDR2 SYDVKM. The CDR3 length is 14 residues. The trim removed 7 bases at V and 6 bases at J, leaving 5 bases unmatched. The CDR3 loop reads CASISGQGGNIQYF. CDR3 bases: TGTGCCAGCATCTCGGGACAGGGGGGAAACATTCAGTACTTC.

The chain carries TRBV19 and TRBJ1-1; D possibly corresponds to TRBD1 (6 bases). The germline V and J ends were trimmed by 6 bases and 1 base, with 6 bases remaining between them. The germline CDR1 and CDR2 sequences are LNHDA and SQIVND (reference sequence). The CDR3 loop spans 12 amino acids. The CDR3 region has the DNA TGTGCCAGTAGGGGACAGAACACTGAAGCTTTCTTT. This gives the protein CASRGQNTEAFF.

The V gene is TRBV9, the J gene TRBJ2-1; 12 nucleotides line up with TRBD2. Germline CDR1 and CDR2: SGDLS and YYNGEE. The length of the CDR3 is 17 residues. Trimming took 7 bases from V and 8 from J; bases not matched to a gene: 16. The CDR3 region is CASSRLAGVLPLDEQFF. For the CDR3, the DNA is TGTGCCAGCTCTCGACTAGCGGGAGTCCTCCCATTGGATGAGCAGTTCTTC.

The chain links TRBV13 to TRBJ1-2, with D perhaps TRBD1 (5 bases). From germline, CDR1 is PRHDT and CDR2 FYEKMQ (reference sequence). Trimming took off 2 bases at V and 4 bases at J, with 11 bases between the two ends. The length of the CDR3 is 14 residues. The CDR3 DNA reads TGTGCCAGCAGCTTAAACCCAGGGATCTATGGCTACACCTTC. Its protein product is CASSLNPGIYGYTF.

The chain is built from TRBV6-7 and TRBJ1-1; D might be TRBD1 (6 bases). TRBV6-7 is identified as an open reading frame with a role that is uncertain. CDR3 length: 12 residues. V lost 2 bases and J 7 bases, leaving 8 bases between the germline ends. The CDR3 protein is CASSYTGNEAFF. CDR3 in DNA: TGTGCCAGCAGTTACACAGGGAATGAAGCTTTCTTT.